This T cell receptor (beta chain) is drawn from a study of human T cells and chemical hapten exposure. As for time point: pre-sensitization, week 0. Sample treatment: therapeutic diphenylcyclopropenone sensitization with weekly scalp DPC. CDR1 MNHNS and CDR2 SASEGT come from the germline V gene. With 6 bases removed from V and 2 bases from J, the gap between germline ends came to 20 bases. The CDR3 consists of 16 residues. TCRdb redid the calling of the RACE reads with MiXCR, one entry per CDR3 protein. Among about 290,000 distinct CDR3 sequences listed, around 7% were seen once. This clonotype appeared a few times.

The sequencing used whole blood, collected in connection with sensitization to the hapten diphenylcyclopropenone (DPC). The chain couples TRBV6-1 to TRBJ2-7; maybe TRBD2 (5 bases). This TCR was sampled from a young man with alopecia areata. Some clones in this sample may be carry-over from other donors' samples. For the CDR3, the DNA is TGTGCCAGCAGCTTCCGCGGGCGCCCCCAAACCTACGAGCAGTACTTC. It is translated as CASSFRGRPQTYEQYF.